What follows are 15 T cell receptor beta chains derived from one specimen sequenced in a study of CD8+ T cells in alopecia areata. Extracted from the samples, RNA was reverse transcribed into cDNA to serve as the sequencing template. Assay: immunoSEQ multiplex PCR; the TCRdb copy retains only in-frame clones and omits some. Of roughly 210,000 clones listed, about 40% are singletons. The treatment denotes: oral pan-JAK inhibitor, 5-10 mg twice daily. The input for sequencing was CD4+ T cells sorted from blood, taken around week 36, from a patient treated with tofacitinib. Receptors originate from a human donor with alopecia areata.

CDR3 loop: CASSDRDNQPQHF. CDR3 DNA: TGTGCCAGCTCGGACAGGGACAATCAGCCCCAGCATTTT. V usage is TRBV25-1 and J usage is TRBJ1-5; TRBD1 matches at 8 bases. V trimming: 8 bases; J trimming: 3 bases; junction bases outside the gene matches: 3. The CDR3 is 13 amino acids. CDR1 is MGHDK and CDR2 is SYGVNS in the germline V gene.

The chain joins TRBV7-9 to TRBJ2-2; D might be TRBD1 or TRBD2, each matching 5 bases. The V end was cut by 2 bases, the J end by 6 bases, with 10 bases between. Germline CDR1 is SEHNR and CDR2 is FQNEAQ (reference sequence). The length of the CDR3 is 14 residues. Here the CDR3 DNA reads TGTGCCAGCAGCTTACCAGGGCGGGCCGGGGAGCTGTTTTTT. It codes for CASSLPGRAGELFF.

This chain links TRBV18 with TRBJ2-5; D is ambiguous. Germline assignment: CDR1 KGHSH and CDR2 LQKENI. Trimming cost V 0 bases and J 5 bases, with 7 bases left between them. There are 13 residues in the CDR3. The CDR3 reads CASSPPVSETQYF. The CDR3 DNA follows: TGTGCCAGCTCACCACCGGTTTCGGAGACCCAGTACTTC.

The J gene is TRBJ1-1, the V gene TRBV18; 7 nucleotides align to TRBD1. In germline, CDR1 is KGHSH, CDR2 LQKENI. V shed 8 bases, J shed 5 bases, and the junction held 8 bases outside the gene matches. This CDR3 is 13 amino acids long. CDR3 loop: CASRPQGDTEAFF. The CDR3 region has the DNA TGTGCCAGCAGACCGCAGGGGGATACTGAAGCTTTCTTT.

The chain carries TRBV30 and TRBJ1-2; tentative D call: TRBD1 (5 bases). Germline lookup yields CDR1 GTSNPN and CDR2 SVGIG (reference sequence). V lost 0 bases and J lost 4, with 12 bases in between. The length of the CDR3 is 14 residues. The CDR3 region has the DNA TGTGCCTGGAGTGTTATCGGGAGGGGCTATGGCTACACCTTC. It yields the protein CAWSVIGRGYGYTF.

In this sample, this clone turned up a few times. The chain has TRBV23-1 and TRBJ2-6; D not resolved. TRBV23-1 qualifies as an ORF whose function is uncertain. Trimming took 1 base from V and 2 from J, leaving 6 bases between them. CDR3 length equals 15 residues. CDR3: CASSQWSAGANVLTF. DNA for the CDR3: TGCGCCAGCAGTCAATGGTCGGCTGGGGCCAACGTCCTGACTTTC.

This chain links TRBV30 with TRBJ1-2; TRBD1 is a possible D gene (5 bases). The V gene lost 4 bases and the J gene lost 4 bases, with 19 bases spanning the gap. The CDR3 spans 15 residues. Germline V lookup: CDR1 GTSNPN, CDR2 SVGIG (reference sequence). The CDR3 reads CAWTFAGTLIYGYTF. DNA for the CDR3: TGTGCCTGGACATTTGCAGGGACCCTAATCTATGGCTACACCTTC.

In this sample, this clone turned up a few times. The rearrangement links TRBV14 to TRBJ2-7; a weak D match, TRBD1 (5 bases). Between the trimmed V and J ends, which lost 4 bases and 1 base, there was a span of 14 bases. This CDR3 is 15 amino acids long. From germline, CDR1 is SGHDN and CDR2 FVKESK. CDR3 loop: CASSLGWTWSYEQYF. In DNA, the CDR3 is TGTGCCAGCAGCCTCGGATGGACATGGTCCTACGAGCAGTACTTC.

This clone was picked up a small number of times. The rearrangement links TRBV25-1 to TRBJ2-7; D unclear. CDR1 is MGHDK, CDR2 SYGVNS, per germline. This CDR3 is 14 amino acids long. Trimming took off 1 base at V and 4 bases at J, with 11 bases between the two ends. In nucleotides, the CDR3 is TGTGCCAGCAGTGAATTAGGGAACCAGTACGAGCAGTACTTC. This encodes CASSELGNQYEQYF.

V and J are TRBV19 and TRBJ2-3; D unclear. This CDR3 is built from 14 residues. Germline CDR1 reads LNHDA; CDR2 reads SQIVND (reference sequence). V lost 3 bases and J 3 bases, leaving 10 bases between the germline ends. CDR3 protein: CASSISIGTDTQYF. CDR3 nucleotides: TGTGCCAGTAGTATCTCCATTGGTACAGATACGCAGTATTTT.

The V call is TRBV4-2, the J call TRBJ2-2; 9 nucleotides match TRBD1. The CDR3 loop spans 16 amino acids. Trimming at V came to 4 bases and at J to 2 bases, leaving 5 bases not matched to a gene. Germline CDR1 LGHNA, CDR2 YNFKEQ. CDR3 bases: TGTGCCAGCAGCCTGGGGACAGGGTTAAACACCGGGGAGCTGTTTTTT. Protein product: CASSLGTGLNTGELFF.

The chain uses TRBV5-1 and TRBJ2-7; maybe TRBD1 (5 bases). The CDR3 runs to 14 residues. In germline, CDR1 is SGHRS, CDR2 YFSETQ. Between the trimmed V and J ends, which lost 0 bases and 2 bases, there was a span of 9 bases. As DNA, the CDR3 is TGCGCCAGCAGCTTGGAGCAGGGTCCCTACGAGCAGTACTTC. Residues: CASSLEQGPYEQYF.

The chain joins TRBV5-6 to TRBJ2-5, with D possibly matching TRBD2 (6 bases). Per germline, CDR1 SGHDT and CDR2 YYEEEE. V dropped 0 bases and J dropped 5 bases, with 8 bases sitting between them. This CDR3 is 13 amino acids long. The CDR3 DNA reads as TGTGCCAGCAGCTTGGCCAGCGGGGAGACCCAGTACTTC. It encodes CASSLASGETQYF.

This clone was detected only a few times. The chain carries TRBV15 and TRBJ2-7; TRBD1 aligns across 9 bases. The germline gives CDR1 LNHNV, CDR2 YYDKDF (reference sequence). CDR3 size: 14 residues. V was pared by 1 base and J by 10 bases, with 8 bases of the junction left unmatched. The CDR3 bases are TGTGCCACCAGCAGAGGACAGGGGGTTCGTCTTCAGTACTTC. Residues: CATSRGQGVRLQYF.

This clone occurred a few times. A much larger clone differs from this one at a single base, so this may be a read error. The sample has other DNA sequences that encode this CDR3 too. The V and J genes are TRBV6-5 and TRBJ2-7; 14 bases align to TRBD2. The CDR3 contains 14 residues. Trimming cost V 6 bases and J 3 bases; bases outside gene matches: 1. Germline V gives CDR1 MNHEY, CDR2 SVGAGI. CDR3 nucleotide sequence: TGTGCCAGCAGCGGGACTAGCGGGAGCTACGAGCAGTACTTC. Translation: CASSGTSGSYEQYF.